Below, one T cell receptor (beta chain) is given with its context. Its antigen remains unidentified. Base qualities are not provided; no much larger clone lies one nucleotide away. The sample belongs to a study of T cells in Graves' hyperthyroidism and ophthalmopathy (dated by TCRdb to the late 2010s). Broadly, across the study: Peripheral blood was collected at initial diagnosis, before any treatment. Prospective prediction of ophthalmopathy was tested in an independent validation cohort consisting of 18 to 20 hyperthyroidism patients and around 16 patients who later progressed to ophthalmopathy. The study also compared thyroid tissue and blood T-cell repertoires from several Graves' hyperthyroidism patients. After blood sampling, hyperthyroidism patients were treated with methimazole at a starting dose of 30 mg daily, and ophthalmopathy patients were treated with high-dose intravenous methylprednisolone. The paper describes TCR Vbeta CDR3 sequencing of 140 or so peripheral blood samples, made up of 43 ophthalmopathy patients, around 78 hyperthyroidism patients and 17 progressor patients. TCR V-J signatures able to tell the groups apart were searched for in a discovery cohort of approximately 95 patients, of whom over 40 had Graves' ophthalmopathy and 57 had stable Graves' hyperthyroidism. The approximately 98 discovery patients were randomly divided into training and test sets at a 7:3 ratio.

Germline trimming: 7 bases from V, 3 bases from J; junction bases outside gene matches: 7. The cysteine opens and the phenylalanine closes a CDR3 of 15 amino acids. Kept here is only the CDR3 DNA, which spans 45 bases and is read in frame from base 1. The germline V gene supplies CDR1 MNHEY and CDR2 SVGEGT. Amplification of TCR beta CDR3 regions was carried out from RNA transcripts. The first round of RT-PCR for the TCR CDR3 was performed with the HTBI primer set and the Qiagen OneStep RT-PCR kit. Libraries were constructed in a second round of multiplex PCR, after which size selection and purification were carried out. Paired-end sequencing of the libraries was performed with 100 bp reads on an Illumina HiSeq2000. Processing in the source paper ran as follows. SOAPnuke was used to process the raw data, removing reads that contained adapters or uncalled bases, had a mean Phred below 15, or lacked an exact match to the constant primer or identifier. COPE v1.2.5 was used to merge the high-quality paired reads, and each unique nucleotide sequence was defined as a clonotype. MiTCR v1.1 was used to align clonotypes to the IMGT TRBV, TRBD and TRBJ reference segments. The analysis was restricted to V-J combinations with a frequency above 0.0001, which together covered 99.2% of the repertoires. The TCS score was defined as F50 (clonal expansion) divided by E x V (chaos), with BLOSUM62-based TCRdist calculated between CDR3 peptides within each V-J. Welch's t-statistics and random forest reduced roughly 500 V-J features to around 14, which were used in a naive Bayes classifier (R e1071). TCRdb reanalyzed the raw reads on its own, using fastp at Q25 for trimming and MiXCR for clone calling, and kept in-frame beta chains. Rows with a matching CDR3 protein are joined into one entry that keeps the most common DNA and genes. TCRdb, not the authors, supplied the V and J calls. The sample yields 400,000 or so distinct CDR3 sequences; about 14% were counted once. Of the sample, roughly a fifth falls within the top ten clones.

In the ophthalmopathy patients, disease was moderately to severely active, with a Clinical Activity Score of 3 or more, a NOSPECS grade of 4 or more, and a duration of less than 3 months. The study excluded patients with uncontrolled infections, other autoimmune diseases, pregnancy or lactation. Diagnoses were based on clinical symptoms, serum thyroxine and TRAb, thyroid ultrasound and orbital computed tomography. PBMCs were isolated from about 9.1 ml of fresh peripheral blood by Ficoll-Paque density gradient centrifugation. Total RNA was extracted using Trizol reagent, and RNA quality was assessed on an Agilent 2100 Bioanalyzer. Paper-wide results and their limitations: Most expanded thyroid clonotypes (frequency above 0.001) were also detected in blood, suggesting blood repertoires may reflect thyroid immune responses. In validation, the model predicted progression to ophthalmopathy with 60% to 71% sensitivity and about 72% specificity, a median of about 6 months before onset. Sample size was not statistically predetermined, and investigators were not blinded to group allocation. A model built on a 13 V-J signature distinguished ophthalmopathy from stable hyperthyroidism, reaching around 90% sensitivity and 81.08% specificity in cross-validation and 80%/75% in testing.

This clonotype was obtained from a woman in her twenties or thirties with Graves' ophthalmopathy. The sample was blood. The sequence links TRBV6-2 or TRBV6-3 to TRBJ2-3; 10 nucleotides in the junction match TRBD2. Here the CDR3 is given as CASNPLAGSTDTQYF. Read as DNA, the sequence is TGTGCCAGCAATCCACTAGCGGGGAGTACAGATACGCAGTATTTT.